The 12 T cell receptor beta chains in this list originate from one sample, sequenced in a study of T cells in Graves' hyperthyroidism and ophthalmopathy. What was amplified from RNA transcripts were TCR beta CDR3 regions. A set of HTBI primers served as the primers for a first-round RT-PCR of the TCR CDR3. From the multiplex PCR reads, TCRdb called clonotypes with MiXCR, one entry per CDR3 protein. This sample yields approximately 690,000 distinct CDR3 sequences, of which 13% to 15% are seen a single time; around 13% belongs to the top ten. Input material: blood. Receptors were obtained from a woman aged 50 to 60 with Graves' ophthalmopathy.

This clonotype was recorded at least ten times. The CDR3 is CAWSGSQMNTEAFF. The CDR3 DNA is TGTGCCTGGAGTGGGAGCCAGATGAACACTGAAGCTTTCTTT. The J gene is TRBJ1-1, the V gene TRBV30, with unresolved D. This CDR3 has 14 residues. Germline CDR1 GTSNPN, CDR2 SVGIG (reference sequence). V lost 1 base and J lost 0, with 9 bases in between. Variable domain in full (rest from reference TRBV30 and TRBJ1-1): SQTIHQWPATLVQPVGSPLSLECTVEGTSNPNLYWYRQAAGRGLQLLFYSVGIGQISSEVPQNLSASRPQDRQFILSSKKLLLSDSGFYLCAWSGSQMNTEAFFGQGTRLTVV.

The table lists this clonotype with many counts. The V gene is TRBV9, the J gene TRBJ2-1; D is perhaps TRBD1 (5 bases). CDR1 and CDR2 from the germline V gene are SGDLS and YYNGEE. This CDR3 region has 15 residues. V lost 1 base and J 0 bases, leaving 8 bases between the germline ends. This chain's CDR3 is CASSVRQGSYNEQFF. The DNA for the CDR3 is TGTGCCAGCAGCGTACGGCAGGGCTCCTACAATGAGCAGTTCTTC.

This clonotype was seen more than once but under ten times. This sequence joins TRBV14 and TRBJ2-1; D unresolved. The V gene lost 3 bases and the J gene lost 5 bases, with 11 bases spanning the gap. In germline, CDR1 is SGHDN, CDR2 FVKESK. The CDR3 extends over 14 amino acids. CDR3 sequence: CASSHPSFDNEQFF. CDR3 nucleotide sequence: TGTGCCAGCAGCCACCCCAGCTTTGACAATGAGCAGTTCTTC. Full variable domain (rest looked up from reference TRBV14 and TRBJ2-1): EAGVTQFPSHSVIEKGQTVTLRCDPISGHDNLYWYRRVMGKEIKFLLHFVKESKQDESGMPNNRFLAERTGGTYSTLKVQPAELEDSGVYFCASSHPSFDNEQFFGPGTRLTVL.

This clonotype occurred many times. The rearrangement links TRBV30 to TRBJ1-1, with D possibly being TRBD1 (5 bases). Trimming shortened V by 5 bases and J by 5 bases, and 9 bases separated the two germline ends. Germline V gene sequence: CDR1 GTSNPN, CDR2 SVGIG (reference sequence). This CDR3 contains 11 residues. CDR3 DNA sequence: TGTGCCTGGTCTTGGGGGACTGAAGCTTTCTTT. Its translation: CAWSWGTEAFF.

This clonotype was counted only a few times. The genes are TRBV5-1 and TRBJ2-2; 7 bases map to TRBD2. This CDR3 region has 16 residues. V trimming: 2 bases; J trimming: 3 bases; junction bases outside the gene matches: 7. The germline gives CDR1 SGHRS, CDR2 YFSETQ. CDR3 residues: CASSLRGRADTGELFF. The CDR3 DNA sequence: TGCGCCAGCAGCTTACGGGGGAGGGCCGACACCGGGGAGCTGTTTTTT.

CDR3 sequence reads: CSARRSGQVRETQYF. CDR3 sequence (DNA): TGCAGTGCTAGAAGATCCGGGCAGGTTCGAGAGACCCAGTACTTC. The J gene is TRBJ2-5, the V gene TRBV20-1; D remains ambiguous. This CDR3 spans 15 amino acids. Trimming took 2 bases from V and 4 from J, leaving 17 bases between them. Germline V gives CDR1 DFQATT, CDR2 SNEGSKA (reference sequence).

About this clonotype: A read error is possible here, since a much larger clone lies one base away. The V and J genes are TRBV6-1 and TRBJ1-3, with TRBD1 identical over 7 bases. The CDR3 sequence is 17 residues long. Per the germline V gene, CDR1 is MNHNS and CDR2 is SASEGT. With V trimmed by 7 bases and J by 0 bases, 12 bases remained unmatched. CDR3 sequence reads: CASNAGTVIFSGNTIYF. For the CDR3, the DNA is TGTGCCAGCAATGCCGGGACAGTAATCTTCTCTGGAAACACCATATATTTT.

The CDR3 DNA sequence: TGTGCCAGCACCCCAGGAGGGGGCTCGAACACTGAAGCTTTCTTT. Translation gives CASTPGGGSNTEAFF. The chain couples TRBV6-1 to TRBJ1-1; 7 bases match TRBD1. This CDR3 has 15 amino acids. V was pared by 7 bases and J by 1 base, with 9 bases of the junction left unmatched. Germline loops: CDR1 MNHNS, CDR2 SASEGT.

This clonotype was observed many times. The chain links TRBV28 to TRBJ1-4; 7 nucleotides line up with TRBD1. V was clipped by 1 base and J by 7 bases; unmatched bases: 9. The CDR3 spans 16 residues. From germline, CDR1 is MDHEN and CDR2 SYDVKM. The CDR3, as DNA: TGTGCCAGCAGTTTATCAGTCCCCGGACAGGTTGAAAAACTGTTTTTT. Its translation: CASSLSVPGQVEKLFF.

This clonotype was recorded many times. One junction end does not reproduce the germline sequence, and a read error may be involved. As DNA, the CDR3 is TGTACCAGCAGCCTCCGGGGACTAGCGGGATGGAATGAGCAGTTCTTC. It encodes CTSSLRGLAGWNEQFF. The gene calls are TRBV11-3 and TRBJ2-1; 13 positions match TRBD2. The germline V gene encodes CDR1 SGHNT and CDR2 YENEEA. The CDR3 runs to 16 residues.

This clonotype was observed a handful of times. The V call is TRBV2, the J call TRBJ1-3, with D perhaps matching TRBD1 (5 bases). CDR1 SNHLY and CDR2 FYNNEI come from the germline V gene. The CDR3 totals 14 residues. V lost 4 bases to trimming and J lost 4 bases, with 11 bases between them. The CDR3 protein is CASSAEGSGNTIYF. CDR3 coding DNA: TGTGCCAGCAGTGCTGAGGGGTCAGGAAACACCATATATTTT.

This clonotype was counted between two and nine times. This chain connects TRBV20-1 to TRBJ2-2; D is unresolved. The germline CDR1 and CDR2 sequences are DFQATT and SNEGSKA (reference sequence). The CDR3 runs to 13 residues. Trimming removed 2 bases from V and 4 bases from J, with 8 bases in between. The CDR3 loop reads CSARLGTTGELFF. Here the CDR3 DNA reads TGCAGTGCTAGACTGGGAACCACCGGGGAGCTGTTTTTT.